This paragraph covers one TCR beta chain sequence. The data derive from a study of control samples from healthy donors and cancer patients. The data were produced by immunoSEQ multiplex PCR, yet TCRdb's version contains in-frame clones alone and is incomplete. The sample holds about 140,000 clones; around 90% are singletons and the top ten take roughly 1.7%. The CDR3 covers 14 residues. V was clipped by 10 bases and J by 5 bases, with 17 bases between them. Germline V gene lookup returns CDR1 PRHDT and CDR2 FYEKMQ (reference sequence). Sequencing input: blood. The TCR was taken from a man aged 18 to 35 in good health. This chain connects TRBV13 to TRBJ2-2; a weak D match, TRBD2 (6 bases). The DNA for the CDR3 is TGTGCCACCCCAGGGAGCGGGCCGACCGGGGAGCTGTTTTTT. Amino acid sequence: CATPGSGPTGELFF.